A selection of T cell receptor beta chains follows, all from one sample in a study of shared clonotypes between healthy human individuals. The table came from immunoSEQ multiplex PCR; TCRdb's copy has only in-frame clones and leaves some out. The repertoire includes hundreds of thousands of clones, approximately 90% of them detected once, and about 24% sits in the top ten. What was sequenced was naive CD8+ T cells sorted from blood. These receptors were taken from a man aged 25-45 years in good health. CDR3s include the opening cysteine and the closing phenylalanine or tryptophan. Fields, in order: D gene, clone size, J gene, V gene, CDR3 DNA, CDR3 protein. D genes are given only for firm matches. Where a row states a size, it is once, few, many or the class of an expanded clone; other rows omit it.

d_gene: -
abundance: once
j_gene: TRBJ1-1
v_gene: TRBV29-1
CDR3nt: TGCAGCGTCTTTTATGGTGAAGCTTTCTTT
CDR3aa: CSVFYGEAFF

d_gene: -
abundance: few
j_gene: TRBJ2-6
v_gene: TRBV4-1
CDR3nt: TGCGCCAGCAGCCCCTTAGACAGCTCTGGGGCCAACGTCCTGACTTTC
CDR3aa: CASSPLDSSGANVLTF

d_gene: -
abundance: -
j_gene: TRBJ2-5
v_gene: TRBV5-4
CDR3nt: TGTGCCAGCAGCTTGGACGTTACCGACCAAGAGACCCAGTACTTC
CDR3aa: CASSLDVTDQETQYF

d_gene: TRBD2
abundance: -
j_gene: TRBJ2-1
v_gene: TRBV7-9
CDR3nt: TGTGCCAGCAGCTTAGTCCTAGCGGGAGCCCACAATGAGCAGTTCTTC
CDR3aa: CASSLVLAGAHNEQFF

d_gene: -
abundance: -
j_gene: TRBJ2-7
v_gene: TRBV11-2
CDR3nt: TGTGCCAGCAGTTTCGGGCCCCAAAGGTCCTACGAGCAGTACTTC
CDR3aa: CASSFGPQRSYEQYF

d_gene: -
abundance: -
j_gene: TRBJ2-7
v_gene: TRBV15
CDR3nt: TGTGCCACCAGCAGAGATTGGACGCCTGACGAGCAGTACTTC
CDR3aa: CATSRDWTPDEQYF

d_gene: -
abundance: -
j_gene: TRBJ2-2
v_gene: TRBV6-5
CDR3nt: TGTGCCAGCAGTTACGGCTTGAACACCGGGGAGCTGTTTTTT
CDR3aa: CASSYGLNTGELFF

d_gene: TRBD1
abundance: -
j_gene: TRBJ2-7
v_gene: TRBV9
CDR3nt: TGTGCCAGCAGCGTTCACGGGACAGGGGGAAACGAGCAGTACTTC
CDR3aa: CASSVHGTGGNEQYF

d_gene: TRBD1
abundance: -
j_gene: TRBJ2-7
v_gene: TRBV7-3
CDR3nt: TGTGCCAGCAGCCTTTTCCCGGGACAGGGGTACGAGCAGTACTTC
CDR3aa: CASSLFPGQGYEQYF

d_gene: TRBD1
abundance: -
j_gene: TRBJ2-1
v_gene: TRBV27
CDR3nt: TGTGCCAGCAGTCAGGGACAGTACAATGAGCAGTTCTTC
CDR3aa: CASSQGQYNEQFF

d_gene: -
abundance: -
j_gene: TRBJ1-2
v_gene: TRBV9
CDR3nt: TGTGCCAGCAGCCCCCCGCCTCATGGCTACACCTTC
CDR3aa: CASSPPPHGYTF